A single sample gave rise to the 3 T cell receptor beta chains below, sequenced in a study of blood T cell repertoires in COVID-19. The repertoire was sequenced with immunoSEQ multiplex PCR; TCRdb's copy has only in-frame clones and lacks some. The sample holds 250,000 or so clones, around three quarters seen once. Material for sequencing was peripheral blood. The receptors originated from a woman aged 80 or older with acute or convalescent COVID-19.

The chain recombines TRBV6-4 with TRBJ2-1; 7 nucleotides line up with TRBD2. The CDR3 runs 15 residues. The J segment lost 4 bases and the V segment lost 5 bases, leaving 8 bases of the junction unmatched. Germline values: CDR1 MRHNA, CDR2 SNTAGT. CDR3 sequence: CASSKSAGIYNEQFF. Written as DNA, the CDR3 is TGTGCCAGCAGTAAATCAGCGGGAATATACAATGAGCAGTTCTTC.

CDR3 protein: CASSVQVPSSGNTIYF. The DNA for the CDR3 is TGTGCCAGCAGTGTACAGGTGCCGAGCTCTGGAAACACCATATATTTT. The rearrangement joins TRBV2 to TRBJ1-3, with D maybe TRBD1 (5 bases). The CDR3 sequence is 16 residues long. Germline V gene sequence: CDR1 SNHLY, CDR2 FYNNEI. Trimming took off 4 bases at V and 0 bases at J, with 13 bases between the two ends. Together with reference TRBV2 and TRBJ1-3, the CDR3 gives the full variable domain: EPEVTQTPSHQVTQMGQEVILRCVPISNHLYFYWYRQILGQKVEFLVSFYNNEISEKSEIFDDQFSVERPDGSNFTLKIRSTKLEDSAMYFCASSVQVPSSGNTIYFGEGSWLTVV.

The chain employs TRBV7-9 and TRBJ1-6, with D unclear. Germline V gives CDR1 SEHNR, CDR2 FQNEAQ (reference sequence). The CDR3 has 17 residues. V was cut by 4 bases and J by 0 bases, with 13 bases left in between. This CDR3 is CASSSEGGSSYNSPLHF. The DNA of the CDR3 is TGTGCCAGCAGCTCAGAGGGCGGGAGCTCCTATAATTCACCCCTCCACTTT.